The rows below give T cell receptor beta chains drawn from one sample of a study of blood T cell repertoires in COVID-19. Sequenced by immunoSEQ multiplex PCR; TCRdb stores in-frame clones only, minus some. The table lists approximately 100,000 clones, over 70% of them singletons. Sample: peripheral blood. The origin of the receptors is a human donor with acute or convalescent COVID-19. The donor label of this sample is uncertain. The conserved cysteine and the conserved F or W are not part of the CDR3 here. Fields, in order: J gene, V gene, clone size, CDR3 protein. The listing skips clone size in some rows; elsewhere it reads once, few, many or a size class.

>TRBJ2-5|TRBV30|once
AWSAGVQETQY
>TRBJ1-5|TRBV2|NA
ASSAQTGIRGNQPQH
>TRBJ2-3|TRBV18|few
ASSPPLQGTDTQY
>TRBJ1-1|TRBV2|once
ASTGEGTEAF
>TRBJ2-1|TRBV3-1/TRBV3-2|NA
ASSMTSGGYNEQF
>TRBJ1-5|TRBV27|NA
ASRGQYSNQPQH
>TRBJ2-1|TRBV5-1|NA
ASSFGTSGVSYNEQF
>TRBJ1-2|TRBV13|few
ASSGRTGGLKGYGYT
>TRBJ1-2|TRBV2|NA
ASQDRPGNGYT
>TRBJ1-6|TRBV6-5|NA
ASSPAGKRGSPLH
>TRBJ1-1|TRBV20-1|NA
RGRMNTEAF
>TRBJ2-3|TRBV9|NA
ASSAGQGPDTQY
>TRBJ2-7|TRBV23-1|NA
ASSHRLAGGPYEQY
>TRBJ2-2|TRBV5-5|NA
ASSLRGEGIAGELF
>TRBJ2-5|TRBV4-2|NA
ASSPDYTDGTQY
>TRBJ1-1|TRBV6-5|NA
ASSYQGGNTEAF